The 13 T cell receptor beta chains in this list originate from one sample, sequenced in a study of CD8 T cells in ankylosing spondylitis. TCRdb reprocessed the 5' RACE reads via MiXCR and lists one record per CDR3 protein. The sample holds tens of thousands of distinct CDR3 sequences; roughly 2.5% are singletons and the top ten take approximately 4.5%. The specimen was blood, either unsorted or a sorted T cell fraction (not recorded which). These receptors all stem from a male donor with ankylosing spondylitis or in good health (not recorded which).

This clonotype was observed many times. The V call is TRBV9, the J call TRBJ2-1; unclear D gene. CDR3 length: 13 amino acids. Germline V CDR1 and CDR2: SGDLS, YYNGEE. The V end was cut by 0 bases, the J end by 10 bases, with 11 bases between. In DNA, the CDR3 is TGTGCCAGCAGCGTAGCAGGCGTAGGGGAGCAGTTCTTC. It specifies CASSVAGVGEQFF.

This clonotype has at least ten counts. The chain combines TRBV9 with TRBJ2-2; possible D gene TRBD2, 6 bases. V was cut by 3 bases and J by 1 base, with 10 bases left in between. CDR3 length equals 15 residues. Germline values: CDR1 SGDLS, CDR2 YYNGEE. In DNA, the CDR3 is TGTGCCAGCAGCGCGGTGGGGGGGAACACCGGGGAGCTGTTTTTT. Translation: CASSAVGGNTGELFF.

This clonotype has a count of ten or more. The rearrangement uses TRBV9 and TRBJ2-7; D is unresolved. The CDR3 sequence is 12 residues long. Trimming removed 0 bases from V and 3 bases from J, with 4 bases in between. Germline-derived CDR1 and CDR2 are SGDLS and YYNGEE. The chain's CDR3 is CASSVDHYEQYF. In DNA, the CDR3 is TGTGCCAGCAGCGTAGACCACTACGAGCAGTACTTC.

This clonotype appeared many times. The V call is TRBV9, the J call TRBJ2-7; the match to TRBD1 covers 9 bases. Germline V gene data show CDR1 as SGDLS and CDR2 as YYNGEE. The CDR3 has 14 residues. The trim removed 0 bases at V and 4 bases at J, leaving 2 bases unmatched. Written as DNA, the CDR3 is TGTGCCAGCAGCGTAGCGGGACAGGGATACGAGCAGTACTTC. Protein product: CASSVAGQGYEQYF.

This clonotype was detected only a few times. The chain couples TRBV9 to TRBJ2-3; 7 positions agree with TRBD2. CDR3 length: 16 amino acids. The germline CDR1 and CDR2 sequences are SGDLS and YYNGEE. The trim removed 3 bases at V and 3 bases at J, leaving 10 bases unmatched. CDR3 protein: CASSDPGRARTDTQYF. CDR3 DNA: TGTGCCAGCAGCGACCCAGGGAGGGCCCGGACAGATACGCAGTATTTT.

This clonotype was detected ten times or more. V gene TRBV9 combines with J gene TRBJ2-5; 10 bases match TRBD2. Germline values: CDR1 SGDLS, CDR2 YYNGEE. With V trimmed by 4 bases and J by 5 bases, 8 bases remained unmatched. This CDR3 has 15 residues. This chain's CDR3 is CASSLIAGGSETQYF. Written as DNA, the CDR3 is TGTGCCAGCAGCTTAATAGCGGGAGGCTCGGAGACCCAGTACTTC.

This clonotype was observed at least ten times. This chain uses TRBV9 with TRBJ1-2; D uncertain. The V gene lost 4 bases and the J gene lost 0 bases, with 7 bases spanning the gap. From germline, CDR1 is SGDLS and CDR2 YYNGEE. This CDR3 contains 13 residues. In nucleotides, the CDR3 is TGTGCCAGCAGCCTACAAGCTAACTATGGCTACACCTTC. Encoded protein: CASSLQANYGYTF.

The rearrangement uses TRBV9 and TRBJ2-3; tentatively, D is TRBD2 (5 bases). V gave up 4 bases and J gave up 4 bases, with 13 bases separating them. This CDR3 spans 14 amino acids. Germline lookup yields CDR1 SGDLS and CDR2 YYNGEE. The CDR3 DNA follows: TGTGCCAGCAGCCCCGGGGAGATCGCAGATACGCAGTATTTT. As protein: CASSPGEIADTQYF.

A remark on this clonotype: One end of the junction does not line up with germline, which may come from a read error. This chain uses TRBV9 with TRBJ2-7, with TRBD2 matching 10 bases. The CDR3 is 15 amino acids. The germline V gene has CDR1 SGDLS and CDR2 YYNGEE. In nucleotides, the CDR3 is TGTCCCAGCAGCAAGGGACTAGCGAGCTCCTACGACCAGTACTTC. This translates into CPSSKGLASSYDQYF.

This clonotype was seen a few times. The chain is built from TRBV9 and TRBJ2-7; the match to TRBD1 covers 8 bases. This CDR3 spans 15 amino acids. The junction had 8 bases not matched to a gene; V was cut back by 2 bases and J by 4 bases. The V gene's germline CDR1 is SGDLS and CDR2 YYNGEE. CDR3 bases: TGTGCCAGCAGCGTGGGACAGGAATCCGGATACGAGCAGTACTTC. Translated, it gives CASSVGQESGYEQYF.

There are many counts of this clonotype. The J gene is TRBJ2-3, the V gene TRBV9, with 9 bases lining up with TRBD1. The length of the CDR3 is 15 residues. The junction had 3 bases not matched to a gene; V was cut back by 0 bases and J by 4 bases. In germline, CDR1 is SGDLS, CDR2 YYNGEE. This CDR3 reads CASSVGGDRADTQYF. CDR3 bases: TGTGCCAGCAGCGTAGGGGGGGACAGGGCAGATACGCAGTATTTT. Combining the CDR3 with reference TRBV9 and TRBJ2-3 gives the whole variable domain DSGVTQTPKHLITATGQRVTLRCSPRSGDLSVYWYQQSLDQGLQFLIQYYNGEERAKGNILERFSAQQFPDLHSELNLSSLELGDSALYFCASSVGGDRADTQYFGPGTRLTVL.

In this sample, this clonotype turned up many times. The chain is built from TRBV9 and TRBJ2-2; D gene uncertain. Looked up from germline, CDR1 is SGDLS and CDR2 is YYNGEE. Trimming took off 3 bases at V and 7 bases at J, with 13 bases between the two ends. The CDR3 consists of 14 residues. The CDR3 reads CASSAGSTGGELFF. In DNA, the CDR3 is TGTGCCAGCAGCGCCGGTTCTACGGGCGGGGAGCTGTTTTTT.

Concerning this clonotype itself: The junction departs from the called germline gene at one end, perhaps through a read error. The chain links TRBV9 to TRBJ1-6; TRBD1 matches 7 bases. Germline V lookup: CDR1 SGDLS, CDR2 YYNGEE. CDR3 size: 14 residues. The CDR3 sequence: CPSRQGQNNSPLHF. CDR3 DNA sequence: TGTCCCAGCAGGCAGGGACAGAATAATTCACCCCTCCACTTT.